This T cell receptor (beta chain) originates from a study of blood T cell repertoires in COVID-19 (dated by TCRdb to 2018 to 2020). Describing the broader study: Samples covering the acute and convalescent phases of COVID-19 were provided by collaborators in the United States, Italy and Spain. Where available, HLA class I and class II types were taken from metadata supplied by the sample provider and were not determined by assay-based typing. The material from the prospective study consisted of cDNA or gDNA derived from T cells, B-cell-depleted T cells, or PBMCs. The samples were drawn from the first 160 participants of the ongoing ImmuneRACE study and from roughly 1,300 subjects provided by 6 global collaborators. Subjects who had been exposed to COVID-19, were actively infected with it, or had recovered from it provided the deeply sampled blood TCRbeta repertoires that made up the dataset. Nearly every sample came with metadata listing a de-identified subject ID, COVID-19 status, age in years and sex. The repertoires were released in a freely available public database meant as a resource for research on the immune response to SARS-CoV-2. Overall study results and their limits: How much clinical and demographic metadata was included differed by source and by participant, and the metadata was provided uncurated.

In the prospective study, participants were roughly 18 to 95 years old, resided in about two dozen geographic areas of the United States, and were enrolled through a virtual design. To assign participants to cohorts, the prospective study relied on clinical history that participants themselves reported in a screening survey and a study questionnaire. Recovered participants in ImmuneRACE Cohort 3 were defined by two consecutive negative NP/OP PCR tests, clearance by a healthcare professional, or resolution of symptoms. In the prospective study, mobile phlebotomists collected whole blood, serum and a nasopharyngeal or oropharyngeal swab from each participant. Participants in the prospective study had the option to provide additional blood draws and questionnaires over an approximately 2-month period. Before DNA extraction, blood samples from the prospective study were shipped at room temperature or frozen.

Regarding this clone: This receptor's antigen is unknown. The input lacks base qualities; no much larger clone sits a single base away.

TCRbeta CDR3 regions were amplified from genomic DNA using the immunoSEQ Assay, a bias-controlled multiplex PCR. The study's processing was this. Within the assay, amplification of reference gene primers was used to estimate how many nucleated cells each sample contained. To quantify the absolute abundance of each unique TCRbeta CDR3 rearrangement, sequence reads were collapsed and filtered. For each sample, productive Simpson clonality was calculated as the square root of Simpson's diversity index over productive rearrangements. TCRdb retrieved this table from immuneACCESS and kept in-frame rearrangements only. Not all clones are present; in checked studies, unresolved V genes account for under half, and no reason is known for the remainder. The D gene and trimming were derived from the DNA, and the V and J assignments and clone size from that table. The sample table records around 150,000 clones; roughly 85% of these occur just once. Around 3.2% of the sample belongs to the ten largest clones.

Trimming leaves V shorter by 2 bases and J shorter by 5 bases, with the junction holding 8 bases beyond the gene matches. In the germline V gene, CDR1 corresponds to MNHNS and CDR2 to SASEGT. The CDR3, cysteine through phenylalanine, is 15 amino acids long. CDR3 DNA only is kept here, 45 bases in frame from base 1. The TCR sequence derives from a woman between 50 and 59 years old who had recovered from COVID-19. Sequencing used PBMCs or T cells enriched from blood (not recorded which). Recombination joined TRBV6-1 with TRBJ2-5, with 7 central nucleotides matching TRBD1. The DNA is TGTGCCAGCAGTGAATTTGGCAGGGGGTTGGAGACCCAGTACTTC. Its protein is CASSEFGRGLETQYF.